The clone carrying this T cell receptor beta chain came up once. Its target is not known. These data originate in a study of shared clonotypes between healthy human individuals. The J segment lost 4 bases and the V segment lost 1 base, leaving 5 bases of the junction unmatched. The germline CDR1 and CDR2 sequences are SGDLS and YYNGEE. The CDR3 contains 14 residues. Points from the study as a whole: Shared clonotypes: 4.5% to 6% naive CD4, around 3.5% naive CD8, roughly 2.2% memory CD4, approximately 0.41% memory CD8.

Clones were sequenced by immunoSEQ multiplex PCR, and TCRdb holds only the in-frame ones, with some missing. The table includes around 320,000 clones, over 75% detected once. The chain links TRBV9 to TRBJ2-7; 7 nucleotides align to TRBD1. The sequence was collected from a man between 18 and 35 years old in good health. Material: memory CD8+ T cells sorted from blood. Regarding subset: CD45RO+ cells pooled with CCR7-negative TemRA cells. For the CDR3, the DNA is TGTGCCAGCAGCGTAACAGGGGATGGTTACGAGCAGTACTTC. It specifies CASSVTGDGYEQYF. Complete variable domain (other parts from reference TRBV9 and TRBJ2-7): DSGVTQTPKHLITATGQRVTLRCSPRSGDLSVYWYQQSLDQGLQFLIQYYNGEERAKGNILERFSAQQFPDLHSELNLSSLELGDSALYFCASSVTGDGYEQYFGPGTRLTVT.